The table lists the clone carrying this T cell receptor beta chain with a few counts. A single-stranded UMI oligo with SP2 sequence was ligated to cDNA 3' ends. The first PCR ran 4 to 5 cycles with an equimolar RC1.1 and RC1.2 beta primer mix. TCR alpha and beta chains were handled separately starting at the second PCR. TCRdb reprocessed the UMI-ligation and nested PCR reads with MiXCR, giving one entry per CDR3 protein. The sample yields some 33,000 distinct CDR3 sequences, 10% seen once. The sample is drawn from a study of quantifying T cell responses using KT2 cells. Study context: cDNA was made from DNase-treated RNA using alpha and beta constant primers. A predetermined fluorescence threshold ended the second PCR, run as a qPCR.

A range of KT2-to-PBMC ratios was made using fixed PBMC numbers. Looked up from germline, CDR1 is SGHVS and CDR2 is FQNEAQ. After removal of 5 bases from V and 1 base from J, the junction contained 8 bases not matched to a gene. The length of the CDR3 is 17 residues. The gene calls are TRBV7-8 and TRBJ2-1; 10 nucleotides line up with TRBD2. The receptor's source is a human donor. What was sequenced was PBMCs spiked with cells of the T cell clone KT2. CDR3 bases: TGTGCCAGCAGCCCCCGCCGGACTAGCGGTTCCTACAATGAGCAGTTCTTC. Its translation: CASSPRRTSGSYNEQFF. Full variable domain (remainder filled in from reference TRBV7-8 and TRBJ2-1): GAGVSQSPRYKVAKRGQDVALRCDPISGHVSLFWYQQALGQGPEFLTYFQNEAQLDKSGLPSDRFFAERPEGSVSTLKIQRTQQEDSAVYLCASSPRRTSGSYNEQFFGPGTRLTVL.